The next 21 T cell receptor beta chains were all read from a single sample in a study of T-cell reconstitution after alpha-beta-depleted transplantation in children. Molecular barcoding with unique molecular identifiers was used for the TCRbeta library. TCRdb reprocessed the PCR reads via MiXCR and lists one record per CDR3 protein. The profile shows about 27,000 distinct CDR3 sequences, over 15% of them singletons. The specimen comprised PBMCs, mostly from graft donor cells, sampled 60 days after TCRalphabeta/CD19-depleted stem cell transplant. All receptors come from a male patient aged 2 to 10 who had a stem cell transplant for acute lymphoblastic leukemia, so the T cells may come from the graft donor.

This clonotype has a count of ten or more. This chain joins TRBV20-1 and TRBJ1-1, with D possibly TRBD1 on 5 matching bases. Trimming removed 2 bases from V and 2 bases from J, with 15 bases in between. CDR1 is DFQATT and CDR2 is SNEGSKA in the germline V gene (reference sequence). CDR3 length equals 15 residues. CDR3 DNA: TGCAGTGCTAGATTCAACGCGGGGCTTAACACTGAAGCTTTCTTT. The encoded protein is CSARFNAGLNTEAFF.

There are many counts of this clonotype. The rearrangement uses TRBV20-1 and TRBJ2-7; D is ambiguous. Trimming removed 0 bases from V and 2 bases from J, with 8 bases in between. In germline, CDR1 is DFQATT, CDR2 SNEGSKA (reference sequence). The CDR3 consists of 13 residues. DNA for the CDR3: TGCAGTGCTAGAGATCCAGCTACCTACGAGCAGTACTTC. Translation gives CSARDPATYEQYF.

This clonotype was seen many times. CDR3 coding DNA: TGTGCCAGCAGCTTAGTTAGGGAGGGTACGCAGTATTTT. Encoded protein: CASSLVREGTQYF. The chain links TRBV11-2 to TRBJ2-3; TRBD2 agrees at 7 bases. Germline lookup yields CDR1 SGHAT and CDR2 FQNNGV. This CDR3 region has 13 residues. V dropped 1 base and J dropped 8; count of bases not matched to a gene: 3.

This clonotype was seen repeatedly, ten times or more. The chain has TRBV3-1 and TRBJ2-7; D remains unclear. CDR3 size: 14 residues. Germline lookup yields CDR1 LGHDT and CDR2 YNNKEL (reference sequence). Trimming shortened V by 0 bases and J by 7 bases, and 13 bases separated the two germline ends. CDR3 loop: CASSQEPTTGEQYF. The CDR3 DNA is TGTGCCAGCAGCCAAGAACCGACGACGGGTGAGCAGTACTTC.

V gene TRBV19 combines with J gene TRBJ2-3; D is perhaps TRBD1 or TRBD2 (5 bases each). This CDR3 comprises 17 residues. The V and J ends lost 2 bases and 3 bases respectively, with 18 bases between them. Looked up from germline, CDR1 is LNHDA and CDR2 is SQIVND (reference sequence). CDR3 loop: CASSITRDARATDTQYF. CDR3 nucleotide sequence: TGTGCCAGTAGTATAACCCGGGACGCCCGAGCGACAGATACGCAGTATTTT.

There are many counts of this clonotype. This rearrangement joins TRBV7-9 to TRBJ2-7; 10 bases align to TRBD1. This CDR3 has 15 amino acids. Germline trimming cut 4 bases from V and 2 bases from J; bases unmatched to any gene: 5. Germline CDR1 SEHNR, CDR2 FQNEAQ (reference sequence). This CDR3 is CASSSGQGTTYEQYF. Written as DNA, the CDR3 is TGTGCCAGCAGCTCGGGACAGGGGACCACCTACGAGCAGTACTTC.

On this clonotype: One end of the junction is discordant with germline, which a read error may explain. The rearrangement uses TRBV20-1 and TRBJ2-7, with 13 bases fitting TRBD2. The germline V gene has CDR1 DFQATT and CDR2 SNEGSKA (reference sequence). This CDR3 has 15 amino acids. For the CDR3, the DNA is TGCAGTGCTTCTCGGACTAGCGGGAGCTCCAACGAGCAGTACTTC. This encodes CSASRTSGSSNEQYF.

The rearrangement joins TRBV4-2 to TRBJ2-1, with 10 bases matching TRBD1. The CDR3 covers 19 residues. V trimming: 4 bases; J trimming: 0 bases; junction bases outside the gene matches: 12. Germline CDR1 is LGHNA and CDR2 is YNFKEQ. The CDR3 region is CASSRSRQGAGRSYNEQFF. DNA of the CDR3: TGTGCCAGCAGCCGAAGCAGACAGGGGGCCGGGCGCTCCTACAATGAGCAGTTCTTC.

The chain couples TRBV7-2 to TRBJ1-1; weak D call: TRBD1 (5 bases). CDR3 length: 17 residues. V shed 5 bases and J shed 1 base, with 20 bases lying between them. The germline CDR1 and CDR2 sequences are SGHTA and FQGNSA. The CDR3 DNA is TGTGCCAGCAGCCAGAGGCTCAGGGCATATGGGAACACTGAAGCTTTCTTT. Its translation: CASSQRLRAYGNTEAFF. The full variable domain, rest sourced from reference TRBV7-2 and TRBJ1-1, is GAGVSQSPSNKVTEKGKDVELRCDPISGHTALYWYRQSLGQGLEFLIYFQGNSAPDKSGLPSDRFSAERTGGSVSTLTIQRTQQEDSAVYLCASSQRLRAYGNTEAFFGQGTRLTVV.

This chain uses TRBV5-1 with TRBJ2-3; TRBD1 matches 8 bases. Trimming at V came to 0 bases and at J to 1 base, leaving 10 bases not matched to a gene. CDR3 length: 18 amino acids. From germline, CDR1 is SGHRS and CDR2 YFSETQ. The CDR3 DNA is TGCGCCAGCAGCTTGGCGCAGGACAGGGTTGGGGGCACAGATACGCAGTATTTT. This translates into CASSLAQDRVGGTDTQYF.

V and J are TRBV20-1 and TRBJ1-1; D is ambiguous. The V end lost 2 bases, the J end lost 0 bases, and 10 bases lay between the germline ends. This CDR3 comprises 14 residues. Looked up from germline, CDR1 is DFQATT and CDR2 is SNEGSKA (reference sequence). The CDR3 sequence is CSARFGSVNTEAFF. CDR3 nucleotides: TGCAGTGCTAGATTCGGCAGCGTGAACACTGAAGCTTTCTTT.

V and J are TRBV7-2 and TRBJ2-7; 16 nucleotides line up with TRBD2. This CDR3 contains 19 residues. Trimming took 3 bases from V and 2 from J; bases not matched to a gene: 10. The germline CDR1 and CDR2 sequences are SGHTA and FQGNSA. The CDR3 DNA follows: TGTGCCAGCAGCTTCGCGGGACTAGCGGGAGGGGCGGGGGCCTACGAGCAGTACTTC. Protein product: CASSFAGLAGGAGAYEQYF.

The gene calls are TRBV6-2 or TRBV6-3 and TRBJ2-1; possible D gene TRBD1, 7 bases. V was pared by 10 bases and J by 4 bases, with 11 bases between. In germline, CDR1 is MNHEY, CDR2 SVGEGT. This CDR3 comprises 12 residues. CDR3 protein: CATQGGYNEQFF. The CDR3 DNA follows: TGTGCCACCCAGGGGGGATACAATGAGCAGTTCTTC.

The genes are TRBV20-1 and TRBJ2-1, with D hard to call. CDR3 length: 14 amino acids. Germline V lookup: CDR1 DFQATT, CDR2 SNEGSKA (reference sequence). V shed 2 bases and J shed 0 bases, with 8 bases lying between them. The CDR3 loop is CSARRLSSYNEQFF. The CDR3 nucleotides read TGCAGTGCTAGAAGACTCTCCTCCTACAATGAGCAGTTCTTC.

The J gene is TRBJ2-2, the V gene TRBV18, with D perhaps TRBD1 or TRBD2 (5 bases each). Germline loops: CDR1 KGHSH, CDR2 LQKENI. CDR3 length: 15 residues. V was cut by 3 bases and J by 4 bases, with 12 bases left in between. Written as DNA, the CDR3 is TGTGCCAGCTCACCGGACCTTGGGGGCACCGGGGAGCTGTTTTTT. Its protein product is CASSPDLGGTGELFF.

This clonotype turned up a few times. This chain links TRBV4-2 with TRBJ1-4, with D perhaps TRBD1 (6 bases). CDR1 and CDR2 (germline): LGHNA, YNFKEQ. The CDR3 contains 15 residues. Trimming stripped 2 bases from V and 4 bases from J, with 11 bases between. The chain's CDR3 is CASSQPGQSNEKLFF. CDR3 DNA: TGTGCCAGCAGCCAACCGGGACAAAGTAATGAAAAACTGTTTTTT.

Ten or more counts support this clonotype. The V gene is TRBV20-1, the J gene TRBJ2-3; 7 nucleotides align to TRBD2. CDR3 length equals 14 residues. The ends lost 3 bases at V and 3 bases at J; junction bases unmatched: 6. Germline V gene data show CDR1 as DFQATT and CDR2 as SNEGSKA (reference sequence). DNA of the CDR3: TGCAGTGCTAGGAGCTGGGGGGGGACAGATACGCAGTATTTT. Amino acids: CSARSWGGTDTQYF.

This clonotype was observed a few times. V is TRBV6-1 and J is TRBJ2-5; 15 bases are a match to TRBD2. This CDR3 has 17 residues. Per the germline V gene, CDR1 is MNHNS and CDR2 is SASEGT. With 6 bases clipped from V and 5 bases from J, the junction kept 10 bases outside the gene matches. The chain's CDR3 is CASRDRTSGGALETQYF. For the CDR3, the DNA is TGTGCCAGCAGAGACAGGACTAGCGGGGGGGCCTTGGAGACCCAGTACTTC.

This chain uses TRBV28 with TRBJ2-3; TRBD1 agrees at 8 bases. CDR1 MDHEN and CDR2 SYDVKM come from the germline V gene. This CDR3 region has 14 residues. Trimming took 8 bases from V and 2 from J; bases not matched to a gene: 6. The DNA for the CDR3 is TGTGCCAGCTCCGCGGGACAGGCCACAGATACGCAGTATTTT. This gives the protein CASSAGQATDTQYF. Combining the CDR3 with reference TRBV28 and TRBJ2-3 gives the whole variable domain DVKVTQSSRYLVKRTGEKVFLECVQDMDHENMFWYRQDPGLGLRLIYFSYDVKMKEKGDIPEGYSVSREKKERFSLILESASTNQTSMYLCASSAGQATDTQYFGPGTRLTVL.

This clonotype has a handful of counts. V gene TRBV15 combines with J gene TRBJ2-3, with D possibly being TRBD2 (6 bases). V lost 1 base, J lost 5 bases, and 16 bases lay in between. The CDR3 is 16 amino acids. Germline assignment: CDR1 LNHNV and CDR2 YYDKDF (reference sequence). The CDR3 here is CATSRGLGNFGDTQYF. The CDR3, as DNA: TGTGCCACCAGCAGAGGACTAGGCAATTTTGGAGATACGCAGTATTTT.

A few counts support this clonotype. J is TRBJ1-2 and V is TRBV5-4, with D possibly being TRBD1 (5 bases). The V end lost 4 bases, the J end lost 4 bases, and 20 bases lay between the germline ends. Germline V gives CDR1 SGHNT, CDR2 YYREEE (reference sequence). This CDR3 region has 16 residues. The CDR3 spells CASSVEWGMNSYGYTF. The DNA for the CDR3 is TGTGCCAGCAGCGTCGAGTGGGGGATGAATTCCTATGGCTACACCTTC.